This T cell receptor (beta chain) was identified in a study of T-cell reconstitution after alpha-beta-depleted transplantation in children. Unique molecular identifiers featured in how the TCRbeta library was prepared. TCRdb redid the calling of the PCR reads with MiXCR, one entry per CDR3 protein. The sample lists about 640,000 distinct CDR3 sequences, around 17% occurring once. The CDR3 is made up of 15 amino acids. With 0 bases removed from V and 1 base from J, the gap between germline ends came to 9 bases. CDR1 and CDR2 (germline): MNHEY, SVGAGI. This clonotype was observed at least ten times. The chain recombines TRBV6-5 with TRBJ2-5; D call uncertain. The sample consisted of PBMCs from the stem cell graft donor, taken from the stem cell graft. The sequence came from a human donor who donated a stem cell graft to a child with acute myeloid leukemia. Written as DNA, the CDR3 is TGTGCCAGCAGTTACTCTACCATTCCCCAAGAGACCCAGTACTTC. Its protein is CASSYSTIPQETQYF.